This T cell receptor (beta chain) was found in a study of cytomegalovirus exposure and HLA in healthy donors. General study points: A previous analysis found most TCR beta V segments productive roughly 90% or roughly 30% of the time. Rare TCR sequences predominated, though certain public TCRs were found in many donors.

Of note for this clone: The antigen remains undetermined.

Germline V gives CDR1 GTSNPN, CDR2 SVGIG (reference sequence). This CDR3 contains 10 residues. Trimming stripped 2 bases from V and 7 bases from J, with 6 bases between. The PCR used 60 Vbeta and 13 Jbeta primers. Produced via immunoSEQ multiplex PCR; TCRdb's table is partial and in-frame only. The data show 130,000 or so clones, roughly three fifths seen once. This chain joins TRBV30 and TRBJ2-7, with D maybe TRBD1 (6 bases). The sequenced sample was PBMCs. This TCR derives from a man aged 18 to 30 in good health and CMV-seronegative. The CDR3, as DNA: TGTGCCTGGAGTCAGGGGGAGCAGTACTTC. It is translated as CAWSQGEQYF.